The 23 T cell receptor beta chains reported below all come from one sample, sequenced in a study of preoperative IRX-2 immunotherapy in early breast cancer. Data came from immunoSEQ multiplex PCR; TCRdb stores just in-frame clones and leaves some out. The table shows around 43,000 clones, with approximately 80% occurring only once. Specified treatment: preoperative locoregional IRX-2 cytokine immunotherapy. The specimen was tumor tissue, collected after IRX-2 immunotherapy. Receptor source: a human donor with breast cancer.

This clone was observed once. The rearrangement joins TRBV5-1 to TRBJ2-7; 9 positions agree with TRBD1. V trimming: 0 bases; J trimming: 2 bases; junction bases outside the gene matches: 6. The CDR3 consists of 16 residues. Germline V CDR1 and CDR2: SGHRS, YFSETQ. DNA of the CDR3: TGCGCCAGCAGCTTGGAGGGACAGGGACTAACCTACGAGCAGTACTTC. Translation: CASSLEGQGLTYEQYF.

The gene calls are TRBV28 and TRBJ2-7, with 8 nucleotides matching TRBD1. The CDR3 is 14 residues long. The germline CDR1 and CDR2 sequences are MDHEN and SYDVKM. With 5 bases clipped from V and 7 bases from J, the junction kept 10 bases outside the gene matches. The DNA of the CDR3 is TGTGCCAGCAGTCTAAAGACAGGGGCCCGGGAGCAGTACTTC. The encoded protein is CASSLKTGAREQYF.

The rearrangement uses TRBV22-1 and TRBJ2-1; TRBD2, the table's D call, was not compared with the DNA. TRBV22-1 is recorded as a pseudogene. This CDR3 contains 16 residues. The CDR3 DNA reads as TGTGCCAGCAGTTCATCACTAGCGGGGTCTAACAATGAGCAGTTCTTC. This translates into CASSSSLAGSNNEQFF.

J is TRBJ1-2 and V is TRBV28; no definite D call. The germline V gene has CDR1 MDHEN and CDR2 SYDVKM. CDR3 length: 12 amino acids. The V gene lost 6 bases and the J gene lost 4 bases, with 9 bases spanning the gap. CDR3: CASSSDFYGYTF. Here the CDR3 DNA reads TGTGCCAGCAGCTCCGACTTCTATGGCTACACCTTC.

The chain combines TRBV19 with TRBJ2-2; weak D call: TRBD2 (5 bases). The CDR3 extends over 16 amino acids. Trimming pared 3 bases from V and 2 bases from J, leaving 13 bases between. The germline gives CDR1 LNHDA, CDR2 SQIVND (reference sequence). In nucleotides, the CDR3 is TGTGCCAGTAGTATTCCCAGCGGAGCTAACACCGGGGAGCTGTTTTTT. Residues: CASSIPSGANTGELFF. Complete variable domain (other parts from reference TRBV19 and TRBJ2-2): DGGITQSPKYLFRKEGQNVTLSCEQNLNHDAMYWYRQDPGQGLRLIYYSQIVNDFQKGDIAEGYSVSREKKESFPLTVTSAQKNPTAFYLCASSIPSGANTGELFFGEGSRLTVL.

This chain connects TRBV5-1 to TRBJ2-5, with D uncertain. CDR3 length: 14 residues. CDR1 and CDR2 from the germline V gene are SGHRS and YFSETQ. The ends were cut back, 3 bases at V and 3 bases at J, with 12 bases in the middle. The CDR3 nucleotides read TGCGCCAGCAGCTGGGATCTTACGGAAGAGACCCAGTACTTC. This translates into CASSWDLTEETQYF.

CDR3 protein: CASSPGTGLNTEAFF. CDR3 nucleotide sequence: TGTGCCAGCTCACCGGGGACAGGCTTGAACACTGAAGCTTTCTTT. This rearrangement joins TRBV18 to TRBJ1-1, with 8 bases lining up with TRBD1. In germline, CDR1 is KGHSH, CDR2 LQKENI. This CDR3 spans 15 amino acids. V shed 3 bases, J shed 0 bases, and the junction held 3 bases outside the gene matches.

The V gene is TRBV18, the J gene TRBJ2-1; no reliable D call. The V end was cut by 1 base, the J end by 6 bases, with 4 bases between. Germline V lookup: CDR1 KGHSH, CDR2 LQKENI. This CDR3 has 12 residues. The CDR3 nucleotides read TGTGCCAGCTCACCACGTCTCAATGAGCAGTTCTTC. Amino acids: CASSPRLNEQFF.

The genes are TRBV28 and TRBJ1-5, with TRBD1 matching 7 bases. In germline, CDR1 is MDHEN, CDR2 SYDVKM. CDR3 size: 14 residues. V trimming: 2 bases; J trimming: 5 bases; junction bases outside the gene matches: 3. This CDR3 reads CASSLPGGHQPQHF. CDR3 in DNA: TGTGCCAGCAGTTTACCAGGGGGGCATCAGCCCCAGCATTTT.

The chain has TRBV6-8 and TRBJ1-1; 7 bases are shared with TRBD1. This CDR3 is 13 amino acids long. In germline, CDR1 is MNHGY, CDR2 SAAAGT. The ends lost 2 bases at V and 10 bases at J; junction bases unmatched: 7. CDR3 residues: CASSYPDRDGAFF. CDR3 DNA sequence: TGTGCCAGCAGTTACCCTGACAGGGATGGAGCTTTCTTT.

The V call is TRBV19, the J call TRBJ2-2; 9 nucleotides line up with TRBD1. This CDR3 comprises 15 residues. The V and J ends lost 7 bases and 4 bases, in that order; junction bases with no gene match: 7. CDR1 and CDR2 from the germline V gene are LNHDA and SQIVND (reference sequence). The CDR3 nucleotides read TGTGCCAGTAATTCCGGGACAGGGTTCACCGGGGAGCTGTTTTTT. It encodes CASNSGTGFTGELFF. The complete variable domain, with remaining parts taken from reference TRBV19 and TRBJ2-2, reads DGGITQSPKYLFRKEGQNVTLSCEQNLNHDAMYWYRQDPGQGLRLIYYSQIVNDFQKGDIAEGYSVSREKKESFPLTVTSAQKNPTAFYLCASNSGTGFTGELFFGEGSRLTVL.

This clone was recorded only once. The chain carries TRBV7-2 and TRBJ2-5; D gene ambiguous. V shed 6 bases and J shed 1 base, with 9 bases lying between them. Germline CDR1 reads SGHTA; CDR2 reads FQGNSA. The CDR3 runs to 13 residues. The DNA for the CDR3 is TGTGCCAGCAGTTACGGGCCCCAAGAGACCCAGTACTTC. Residues: CASSYGPQETQYF.

The chain has TRBV23-1 and TRBJ1-1, with D perhaps matching TRBD1 (5 bases). TRBV23-1 is noted as an ORF with a role that remains uncertain. The CDR3 loop spans 18 amino acids. V was shortened by 4 bases and J by 1 base, with 22 bases between the two germline ends. The CDR3 sequence is CASSPPGARPCENTEAFF. The CDR3 region has the DNA TGCGCCAGCAGTCCTCCCGGGGCGAGGCCTTGTGAGAACACTGAAGCTTTCTTT.

The chain employs TRBV6-8 and TRBJ1-2, with 8 positions matching TRBD1. The ends lost 4 bases at V and 8 bases at J; junction bases unmatched: 9. Per germline, CDR1 MNHGY and CDR2 SAAAGT. This CDR3 contains 14 residues. DNA of the CDR3: TGTGCCAGCAGTTCCGGACAGGGCCGAGGGGGCTACACCTTC. Its protein is CASSSGQGRGGYTF.

The CDR3 protein is CATRAATNEKLFF. In nucleotides, the CDR3 is TGTGCCACGAGGGCTGCAACTAATGAAAAACTGTTTTTT. This chain connects TRBV12-5 to TRBJ1-4; D uncertain. CDR1 is LGHNT, CDR2 FRNRAP, per germline. CDR3 size: 13 residues.

V gene TRBV23-1 combines with J gene TRBJ2-5; D might be TRBD1 (6 bases). TRBV23-1 qualifies as an ORF whose function is uncertain. The CDR3 covers 13 residues. V dropped 6 bases and J dropped 6 bases, with 14 bases sitting between them. CDR3: CASSANRVQTQYF. CDR3 coding DNA: TGCGCCAGCAGCGCTAACAGGGTGCAGACCCAGTACTTC.

The chain recombines TRBV19 with TRBJ1-5; D remains ambiguous. There are 18 residues in the CDR3. Trimming removed 5 bases from V and 0 bases from J, with 20 bases in between. The germline V gene encodes CDR1 LNHDA and CDR2 SQIVND (reference sequence). The chain's CDR3 is CASSSQGGGGISNQPQHF. The CDR3 nucleotides are TGTGCCAGTAGTTCACAAGGAGGAGGCGGAATTAGCAATCAGCCCCAGCATTTT.

J is TRBJ2-1 and V is TRBV6-8; D gene ambiguous. The CDR3 consists of 14 residues. Trimming shortened V by 0 bases and J by 2 bases, and 5 bases separated the two germline ends. The germline gives CDR1 MNHGY, CDR2 SAAAGT. In DNA form, the CDR3 reads TGTGCCAGCAGTTACTCTGGCCCCTACAATGAGCAGTTCTTC. This codes for CASSYSGPYNEQFF.

In this sample, this clone turned up a few times. The V gene is TRBV12-2, the J gene TRBJ2-2; the table's D call, TRBD1, has no DNA check behind it. TRBV12-2 is noted as a pseudogene. The CDR3 length is 15 residues. For the CDR3, the DNA is TGTGCTGCACATTTCCCCAACGCGAACACCGGGGAGCTGTTTTTT. It is translated as CAAHFPNANTGELFF.

The chain uses TRBV10-1 and TRBJ2-2, with D unclear. Trimming removed 3 bases from V and 2 bases from J, with 13 bases in between. Per germline, CDR1 WNHNN and CDR2 SYGVQD (reference sequence). This CDR3 region has 16 residues. This CDR3 reads CASSDLVTLNTGELFF. CDR3 nucleotide sequence: TGCGCCAGCAGTGATTTGGTGACCCTCAACACCGGGGAGCTGTTTTTT.

A remark on this clone: At one boundary the junction diverges from the germline segment, which might be a read error. The chain employs TRBV11-3 and TRBJ1-5, with D maybe TRBD1 (6 bases). The CDR3 loop spans 14 amino acids. Germline CDR1 reads SGHNT; CDR2 reads YENEEA. CDR3 DNA: TGTGCCAACAGCTTGCCAGGGGTAGGCCAGCCCCAGCATTTT. Encoded protein: CANSLPGVGQPQHF.

The rearrangement uses TRBV6-8 and TRBJ1-3; no clear D gene. Trimming pared 4 bases from V and 2 bases from J, leaving 15 bases between. The CDR3 length is 16 residues. Germline V gives CDR1 MNHGY, CDR2 SAAAGT. CDR3 amino acids: CASSFGSPSAGNTIYF. As DNA, the CDR3 is TGTGCCAGCAGTTTTGGGAGCCCCAGTGCTGGAAACACCATATATTTT.

The chain combines TRBV14 with TRBJ2-1; D not resolved. Between the trimmed V and J ends, which lost 0 bases and 3 bases, there was a span of 9 bases. The CDR3 has 15 residues. Germline V CDR1 and CDR2: SGHDN, FVKESK. CDR3: CASSQDQPVYNEQFF. The CDR3 DNA is TGTGCCAGCAGCCAAGATCAACCAGTCTACAATGAGCAGTTCTTC.